Shown below are 10 T cell receptor beta chains from a single sample sequenced in a study of T cell responses to AZD1222 COVID-19 vaccine. TCRdb's copy holds only in-frame clones and misses some; the assay was immunoSEQ multiplex PCR. The sample shows 100,000 to 150,000 clones, around 92% of them seen only once. The sequencing used peripheral blood, collected 28 days after the second AZD1222 dose. These receptors came from an adult who received the AZD1222 COVID-19 vaccine.

V gene TRBV2 combines with J gene TRBJ2-7, with D perhaps given as TRBD1 or TRBD2 (6 bases each). Germline V lookup: CDR1 SNHLY, CDR2 FYNNEI. V gave up 1 base and J gave up 0 bases, with 10 bases separating them. There are 15 residues in the CDR3. The CDR3 DNA sequence: TGTGCCAGCAGTGAAGAACAGGGACTCTCCTACGAGCAGTACTTC. Its protein product is CASSEEQGLSYEQYF.

This clone was seen a few times. V is TRBV3-1 (or the pseudogene TRBV3-2) and J is TRBJ1-2; no clear D. Germline loops: CDR1 LGHDT, CDR2 YNNKEL (reference sequence). V lost 3 bases to trimming and J lost 4 bases, with 12 bases between them. The CDR3 covers 14 residues. DNA for the CDR3: TGTGCCAGCAGCCAGGCCCAGGTGGGCTATGGCTACACCTTC. Translating gives CASSQAQVGYGYTF.

The genes are TRBV7-9 and TRBJ1-1; 8 nucleotides agree with TRBD1. The length of the CDR3 is 15 residues. V trimming: 5 bases; J trimming: 0 bases; junction bases outside the gene matches: 5. From germline, CDR1 is SEHNR and CDR2 FQNEAQ (reference sequence). The CDR3 DNA reads TGTGCCAGCAGCCCTCGGGACAGGATGAACACTGAAGCTTTCTTT. Translated: CASSPRDRMNTEAFF.

This chain joins TRBV20-1 and TRBJ2-5; D unclear. CDR1 and CDR2 (germline): DFQATT, SNEGSKA (reference sequence). There are 13 residues in the CDR3. Trimming pared 3 bases from V and 4 bases from J, leaving 12 bases between. The CDR3 reads CSASLPSRETQYF. CDR3 bases: TGCAGTGCTAGTCTGCCTAGTCGAGAGACCCAGTACTTC.

This clone has more than one count but fewer than ten. Mismatch with germline at one junction end may stem from a read error. V is TRBV7-7 and J is TRBJ1-6, with D possibly matching TRBD1 (6 bases). This CDR3 is built from 15 residues. The germline CDR1 and CDR2 sequences are SSHAT and FNYEAQ (reference sequence). Here the CDR3 reads CASSSDSSYNSPLHF. In DNA, the CDR3 is TGTGCTAGCAGCTCGGACAGCTCCTATAATTCACCCCTCCACTTT.

V and J are TRBV19 and TRBJ2-7; 7 nucleotides agree with TRBD1. Germline V gives CDR1 LNHDA, CDR2 SQIVND (reference sequence). The CDR3 loop spans 15 amino acids. V shed 4 bases, J shed 0 bases, and the junction held 6 bases outside the gene matches. The CDR3 loop is CASSKETGYSYEQYF. DNA of the CDR3: TGTGCCAGTAGTAAGGAGACAGGGTACTCCTACGAGCAGTACTTC.

This clone appeared a single time. The chain recombines TRBV2 with TRBJ1-2; D is uncertain. CDR3 size: 14 residues. Trimming stripped 1 base from V and 6 bases from J, with 12 bases between. Germline V gene sequence: CDR1 SNHLY, CDR2 FYNNEI. The CDR3 nucleotides read TGTGCCAGCAGTGAAGGTGTGGGTTGGGATGGCTACACCTTC. Protein sequence: CASSEGVGWDGYTF.

The chain recombines TRBV6-5 with TRBJ1-6; no reliable D call. Trimming left V 3 bases short and J 1 base short, with 10 bases between. The CDR3 consists of 16 residues. Germline-derived CDR1 and CDR2 are MNHEY and SVGAGI. The CDR3 reads CASSYEGWSYNSPLHF. For the CDR3, the DNA is TGTGCCAGCAGTTATGAAGGATGGTCCTATAATTCACCCCTCCACTTT.

Comments on this clone: Compared with germline, one end of the junction differs, possibly owing to a read error. The rearrangement joins TRBV3-1 (or the pseudogene TRBV3-2) to TRBJ1-6; D ambiguous. Germline V gene sequence: CDR1 LGHDT, CDR2 YNNKEL (reference sequence). The CDR3 runs 12 residues. The CDR3 loop is CASGQRDSPLHF. The CDR3 DNA sequence: TGTGCCAGCGGCCAGAGAGATTCACCCCTCCACTTT.

The chain combines TRBV19 with TRBJ1-1, with TRBD1 identical over 9 bases. This CDR3 has 16 residues. The ends lost 4 bases at V and 2 bases at J; junction bases unmatched: 8. Germline V gives CDR1 LNHDA, CDR2 SQIVND (reference sequence). CDR3 region: CASSTLSGQGNTEAFF. CDR3 sequence (DNA): TGTGCCAGTAGTACGCTGTCGGGACAGGGAAACACTGAAGCTTTCTTT.